This entry lists 27 T cell receptor beta chains sequenced from one sample in a study of T cell repertoires in cytomegalovirus infection. TCRdb re-analysed the reads in MiXCR, keeping a single row per CDR3 protein. The data contain about 740,000 distinct CDR3 sequences, 35% of them seen just once; the ten biggest clones take up 2.8%. Material: PBMCs. These receptors all stem from a human donor in good health (CMV status not recorded). Some clones in this sample may be carry-over from other donors' samples.

This rearrangement joins TRBV5-4 to TRBJ1-2; 8 bases agree with TRBD1. V gave up 4 bases and J gave up 5 bases; unmatched junction bases: 13. The CDR3 loop spans 16 amino acids. Germline V gene lookup returns CDR1 SGHNT and CDR2 YYREEE (reference sequence). The DNA for the CDR3 is TGTGCCAGCAGCCTAGGACAGGGACCTTCGGGTTATGGCTACACCTTC. It translates to CASSLGQGPSGYGYTF.

This clonotype was detected only a few times. The chain uses TRBV28 and TRBJ1-6; 8 bases are a match to TRBD1. This CDR3 spans 15 amino acids. Losses at the gene ends were 7 bases for V and 7 bases for J; bases not matched to a gene: 9. The germline V gene encodes CDR1 MDHEN and CDR2 SYDVKM. In nucleotides, the CDR3 is TGTGCCAGCATCAGACAGGGGATTTTCAATTCACCCCTCCACTTT. This translates into CASIRQGIFNSPLHF. Looking up the rest from reference TRBV28 and TRBJ1-6 gives the full variable domain: DVKVTQSSRYLVKRTGEKVFLECVQDMDHENMFWYRQDPGLGLRLIYFSYDVKMKEKGDIPEGYSVSREKKERFSLILESASTNQTSMYLCASIRQGIFNSPLHFGNGTRLTVT.

This clonotype was detected ten times or more. This rearrangement joins TRBV25-1 to TRBJ1-6; 9 bases fit TRBD1. The CDR3 runs to 14 residues. The germline CDR1 and CDR2 sequences are MGHDK and SYGVNS. V shed 6 bases and J 7 bases; nucleotides not matched to a gene: 4. DNA of the CDR3: TGTGCCAGCAGACAAGACAGGGGGAATTCACCCCTCCACTTT. Translating it yields CASRQDRGNSPLHF.

This clonotype appeared a few times. This sequence joins TRBV7-2 and TRBJ2-3; 8 nucleotides align to TRBD2. CDR3 length: 17 residues. The germline CDR1 and CDR2 sequences are SGHTA and FQGNSA. Losses at the gene ends were 6 bases for V and 2 bases for J; bases not matched to a gene: 13. The DNA for the CDR3 is TGTGCCAGCAGACTAGCGGCGAGGAGCGTTTCCACAGATACGCAGTATTTT. This encodes CASRLAARSVSTDTQYF.

The chain employs TRBV7-2 and TRBJ2-7, with D possibly matching TRBD2 (5 bases). V was cut by 1 base and J by 9 bases, with 13 bases left in between. CDR1 and CDR2 from the germline V gene are SGHTA and FQGNSA. The CDR3 length is 13 residues. This CDR3 reads CASSLERRRRQYF. CDR3 bases: TGTGCCAGCAGCTTAGAAAGGAGGCGGCGGCAGTACTTC.

This clonotype has just a few counts. The chain uses TRBV7-6 and TRBJ2-5; the D is unclear. Looked up from germline, CDR1 is SGHVS and CDR2 is FNYEAQ. The V end lost 1 base, the J end lost 3 bases, and 9 bases lay between the germline ends. The CDR3 is made up of 14 amino acids. DNA of the CDR3: TGTGCCAGCAGCTTAGGGGCCCAGAAAGAGACCCAGTACTTC. It is translated as CASSLGAQKETQYF.

This chain joins TRBV7-8 and TRBJ1-1; a weak D match, TRBD1 (5 bases). The CDR3 is 11 amino acids. Germline V gene lookup returns CDR1 SGHVS and CDR2 FQNEAQ. V was clipped by 8 bases and J by 6 bases, with 10 bases between them. The CDR3 protein is CASEGGAEAFF. Written as DNA, the CDR3 is TGTGCCAGCGAGGGAGGGGCTGAAGCTTTCTTT.

This clonotype was counted once. A much larger clone differs by one base, so this may be a read error. This chain uses TRBV6-6 with TRBJ2-1; D is undetermined. The CDR3 extends over 15 amino acids. Per germline, CDR1 MNHNY and CDR2 SVGAGI (reference sequence). This CDR3 reads CARSPPRVMVNEQFF. The CDR3 DNA reads as TGTGCCCGCAGCCCGCCGAGAGTGATGGTAAATGAGCAGTTCTTC.

This clonotype turned up a few times. The V call is TRBV7-3, the J call TRBJ2-3, with 12 positions matching TRBD1. This CDR3 region has 17 residues. With 5 bases clipped from V and 2 bases from J, the junction kept 8 bases outside the gene matches. Germline V gene data show CDR1 as SGHTA and CDR2 as FQGTGA. The CDR3 reads CASSPHGTGGATDTQYF. Here the CDR3 DNA reads TGTGCCAGCAGCCCCCACGGGACAGGGGGCGCCACAGATACGCAGTATTTT.

V and J are TRBV28 and TRBJ2-1; D remains ambiguous. Germline V gene sequence: CDR1 MDHEN, CDR2 SYDVKM. The CDR3 loop spans 11 amino acids. Trimming left V 6 bases short and J 7 bases short, with 7 bases between. DNA for the CDR3: TGTGCCAGCAGGACGGATAATGAGCAGTTCTTC. It codes for CASRTDNEQFF. The full variable domain, in which reference TRBV28 and TRBJ2-1 provide the parts outside the CDR3, is DVKVTQSSRYLVKRTGEKVFLECVQDMDHENMFWYRQDPGLGLRLIYFSYDVKMKEKGDIPEGYSVSREKKERFSLILESASTNQTSMYLCASRTDNEQFFGPGTRLTVL.

This clonotype showed up many times. The chain is built from TRBV6-1 and TRBJ2-3, with 7 positions matching TRBD1. This CDR3 is built from 16 residues. V gave up 8 bases and J gave up 0 bases; unmatched junction bases: 11. Looked up from germline, CDR1 is MNHNS and CDR2 is SASEGT. The CDR3 reads CASRDSPSRSTDTQYF. As DNA, the CDR3 is TGTGCCAGCCGGGACAGCCCATCCCGTAGCACAGATACGCAGTATTTT.

A few counts support this clonotype. This rearrangement joins TRBV7-3 to TRBJ2-1; no clear D. The V end was cut by 0 bases, the J end by 8 bases, with 11 bases between. This CDR3 region has 14 residues. CDR1 is SGHTA and CDR2 is FQGTGA in the germline V gene. CDR3 amino acids: CASSLTFEGHEQFF. CDR3 DNA: TGTGCCAGCAGCTTAACGTTTGAAGGGCATGAGCAGTTCTTC.

Note on this clonotype: Lacking the conserved final phenylalanine or tryptophan, this CDR3 likely reflects a read error. The chain is built from TRBV14 and TRBJ2-1, with D perhaps matching TRBD1 or TRBD2 (5 bases each). V was cut by 1 base and J by 8 bases, with 21 bases left in between. The CDR3 covers 17 residues. The germline gives CDR1 SGHDN, CDR2 FVKESK. Here the CDR3 DNA reads TGTGCCAGCAGCCAAGTCGGGACGTTAGGGCCTTTCGATGAGCAGTTCTTA. Translation: CASSQVGTLGPFDEQFL.

The gene calls are TRBV29-1 and TRBJ2-7; a weak D match, TRBD1 (5 bases). Trimming took off 4 bases at V and 3 bases at J, with 13 bases between the two ends. The germline V gene encodes CDR1 SQVTM and CDR2 ANQGSEA. The CDR3 consists of 13 residues. The DNA for the CDR3 is TGCAGCGTTGTAAGGAGCCAGGGCTACGAGCAGTACTTC. It translates to CSVVRSQGYEQYF.

The chain recombines TRBV6-1 with TRBJ1-2; D is unresolved. Trimming stripped 0 bases from V and 8 bases from J, with 13 bases between. CDR3 length equals 14 residues. Germline CDR1 and CDR2: MNHNS and SASEGT. CDR3 protein: CASSEAKRVGGYTF. The CDR3 region has the DNA TGTGCCAGCAGTGAAGCCAAGAGAGTGGGGGGCTACACCTTC.

The rearrangement joins TRBV7-4 to TRBJ2-3, with a weak D call TRBD2 (7 bases). The CDR3 sequence is 16 residues long. Deletions cut 8 bases from V and 3 bases from J, with 21 bases between. CDR1 and CDR2 (germline): SGHVT, SQSDAQ. CDR3 coding DNA: TGTGCCAGCCGAAGCCCCTCGGGGGGCGCAACAGATACGCAGTATTTT. It translates to CASRSPSGGATDTQYF.

V and J are TRBV20-1 and TRBJ1-5; D not certain. Germline V CDR1 and CDR2: DFQATT, SNEGSKA (reference sequence). Trimming shortened V by 6 bases and J by 6 bases, and 15 bases separated the two germline ends. This CDR3 is built from 13 residues. This CDR3 is CSAKLALIQPQHF. The CDR3 region has the DNA TGCAGTGCAAAGCTTGCCCTGATTCAGCCCCAGCATTTT.

The chain carries TRBV5-6 and TRBJ1-6; D gene unclear. V lost 3 bases, J lost 11 bases, and 15 bases lay in between. This CDR3 is 14 amino acids long. Germline loops: CDR1 SGHDT, CDR2 YYEEEE. In DNA form, the CDR3 reads TGTGCCAGCAGCTCTACAGCCCGGATAGCACCCCTCCACTTT. Translation: CASSSTARIAPLHF.

The chain joins TRBV12-5 to TRBJ2-1; D ambiguous. This CDR3 has 11 residues. V was pared by 5 bases and J by 9 bases, with 8 bases between. Germline CDR1 LGHNT, CDR2 FRNRAP. In DNA, the CDR3 is TGTGCTAGTGGTGTAGGGTTTGAGCAGTTCTTC. Translated: CASGVGFEQFF.

There are a few counts of this clonotype. At one end, the junction sequence differs from germline, possibly due to a read error. This chain uses TRBV19 with TRBJ1-5; no reliable D call. The CDR3 extends over 15 amino acids. CDR1 is LNHDA and CDR2 is SQIVND in the germline V gene (reference sequence). The CDR3 spells CASTIHPSGNQPQHF. DNA of the CDR3: TGTGCCAGTACTATACACCCATCGGGCAATCAGCCCCAGCATTTT. Drawing the rest from reference TRBV19 and TRBJ1-5, the complete variable domain is DGGITQSPKYLFRKEGQNVTLSCEQNLNHDAMYWYRQDPGQGLRLIYYSQIVNDFQKGDIAEGYSVSREKKESFPLTVTSAQKNPTAFYLCASTIHPSGNQPQHFGDGTRLSIL.

This clonotype was seen a few times. The rearrangement uses TRBV7-8 and TRBJ2-7; tentative D call: TRBD2 (6 bases). Deletions cut 2 bases from V and 6 bases from J, with 17 bases between. CDR3 length equals 15 residues. Germline assignment: CDR1 SGHVS and CDR2 FQNEAQ. CDR3 nucleotide sequence: TGTGCCAGCAGCTTATTAACGGGACTCCAGACCGAGCAGTACTTC. Protein: CASSLLTGLQTEQYF.

In its sample, this clonotype was seen a few times. The CDR3 loop is CASSLLTSGGAGNTIYF. CDR3 in DNA: TGTGCCAGCAGCTTATTGACCTCCGGAGGTGCTGGAAACACCATATATTTT. This sequence joins TRBV7-2 and TRBJ1-3; D is ambiguous. V lost 2 bases, J lost 2 bases, and 16 bases lay in between. Looked up from germline, CDR1 is SGHTA and CDR2 is FQGNSA. This CDR3 has 17 amino acids.

This rearrangement joins TRBV5-4 to TRBJ2-3; weak D call: TRBD1 (7 bases). Germline V gene data show CDR1 as SGHNT and CDR2 as YYREEE (reference sequence). The CDR3 extends over 15 amino acids. V shed 4 bases and J shed 0 bases, with 12 bases lying between them. The CDR3 DNA sequence: TGTGCCAGCAGCCTGGAGGGACAGAGCACAGATACGCAGTATTTT. Its translation: CASSLEGQSTDTQYF.

About this clonotype: A far bigger clonotype differs at one base, so this is likely a read error. J is TRBJ1-5 and V is TRBV7-2, with D possibly TRBD1 on 5 matching bases. CDR1 is SGHTA and CDR2 is FQGNSA in the germline V gene. The CDR3 has 14 residues. The CDR3 DNA follows: TGTGCCAGCAGCTTACGGGGGGGAAATCATCCCCAGCATTTT. This gives the protein CASSLRGGNHPQHF.

The chain links TRBV24-1 to TRBJ2-3; no reliable D call. The V and J ends lost 5 bases and 2 bases respectively, with 19 bases between them. The CDR3 length is 17 residues. The V gene's germline CDR1 is KGHDR and CDR2 SFDVKD. CDR3 in DNA: TGTGCCACCAGTGGCCAGGAGCCTAGAGGTGTCACAGATACGCAGTATTTT. This sequence encodes CATSGQEPRGVTDTQYF.

This clonotype was seen a few times. The V and J genes are TRBV11-1 and TRBJ2-1; TRBD2 is a possible D gene (6 bases). V dropped 3 bases and J dropped 0 bases, with 15 bases sitting between them. Germline CDR1 SGHAT, CDR2 FQDESV (reference sequence). This CDR3 is 17 amino acids long. The DNA for the CDR3 is TGTGCCAGCAGCTTCGAAAACCCCGGGAGCTCCTACAATGAGCAGTTCTTC. Its translation: CASSFENPGSSYNEQFF. The whole variable domain, remainder taken from reference TRBV11-1 and TRBJ2-1, is EAEVAQSPRYKITEKSQAVAFWCDPISGHATLYWYRQILGQGPELLVQFQDESVVDDSQLPKDRFSAERLKGVDSTLKIQPAELGDSAMYLCASSFENPGSSYNEQFFGPGTRLTVL.

This clonotype was seen a few times. V and J are TRBV7-6 and TRBJ2-3; 10 positions agree with TRBD2. CDR3 size: 18 residues. In germline, CDR1 is SGHVS, CDR2 FNYEAQ. V gave up 3 bases and J gave up 0 bases; unmatched junction bases: 9. The CDR3 here is CASSFRASGRTSTDTQYF. Written as DNA, the CDR3 is TGTGCCAGCAGCTTTAGGGCTAGCGGGAGAACTAGCACAGATACGCAGTATTTT. Variable domain in full (rest from reference TRBV7-6 and TRBJ2-3): GAGVSQSPRYKVTKRGQDVALRCDPISGHVSLYWYRQALGQGPEFLTYFNYEAQQDKSGLPNDRFSAERPEGSISTLTIQRTEQRDSAMYRCASSFRASGRTSTDTQYFGPGTRLTVL.